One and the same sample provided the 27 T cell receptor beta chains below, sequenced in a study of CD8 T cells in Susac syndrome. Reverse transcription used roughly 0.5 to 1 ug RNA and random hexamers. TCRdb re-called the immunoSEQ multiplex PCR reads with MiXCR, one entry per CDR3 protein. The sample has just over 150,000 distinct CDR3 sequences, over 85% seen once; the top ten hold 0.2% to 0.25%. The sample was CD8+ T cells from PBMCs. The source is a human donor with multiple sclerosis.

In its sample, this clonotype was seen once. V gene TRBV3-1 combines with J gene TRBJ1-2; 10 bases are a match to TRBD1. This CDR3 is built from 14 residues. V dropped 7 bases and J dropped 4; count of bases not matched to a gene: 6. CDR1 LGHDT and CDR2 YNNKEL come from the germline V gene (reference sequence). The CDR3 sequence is CASIPGQGIYGYTF. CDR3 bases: TGTGCCAGCATCCCGGGACAGGGGATCTATGGCTACACCTTC.

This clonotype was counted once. The CDR3: CASSLGGISYEQYF. CDR3 bases: TGTGCCAGCAGCTTAGGAGGGATCTCCTACGAGCAGTACTTC. V gene TRBV7-2 combines with J gene TRBJ2-7; possible D gene TRBD2, 5 bases. The CDR3 runs to 14 residues. Germline lookup yields CDR1 SGHTA and CDR2 FQGNSA. Trimming left V 1 base short and J 0 bases short, with 7 bases between.

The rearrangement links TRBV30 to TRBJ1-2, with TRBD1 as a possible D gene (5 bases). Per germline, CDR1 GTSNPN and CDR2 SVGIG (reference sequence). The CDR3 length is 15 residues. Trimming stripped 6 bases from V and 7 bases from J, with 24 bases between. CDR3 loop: CACPPARDPRGGYTF. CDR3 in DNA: TGTGCCTGCCCCCCTGCCCGGGACCCACGAGGTGGCTACACCTTC.

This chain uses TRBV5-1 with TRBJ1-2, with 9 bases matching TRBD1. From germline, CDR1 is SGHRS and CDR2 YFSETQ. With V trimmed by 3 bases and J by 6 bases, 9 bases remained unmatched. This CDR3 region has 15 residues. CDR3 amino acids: CASSWDTGGADGYTF. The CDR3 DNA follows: TGCGCCAGCAGCTGGGACACAGGGGGCGCCGATGGCTACACCTTC.

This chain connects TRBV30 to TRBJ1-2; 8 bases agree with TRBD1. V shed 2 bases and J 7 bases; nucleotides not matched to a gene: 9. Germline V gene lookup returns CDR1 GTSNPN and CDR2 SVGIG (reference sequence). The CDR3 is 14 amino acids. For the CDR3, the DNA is TGTGCCTGGAGTCTCGCGACAGGGGCGGGTGGCTACACCTTC. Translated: CAWSLATGAGGYTF.

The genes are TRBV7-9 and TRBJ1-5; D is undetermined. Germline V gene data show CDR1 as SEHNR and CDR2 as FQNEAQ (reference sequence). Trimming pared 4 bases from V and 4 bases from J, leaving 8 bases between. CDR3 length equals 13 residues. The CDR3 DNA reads TGTGCCAGCAGCTCCGGTTCTAATCAGCCCCAGCATTTT. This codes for CASSSGSNQPQHF.

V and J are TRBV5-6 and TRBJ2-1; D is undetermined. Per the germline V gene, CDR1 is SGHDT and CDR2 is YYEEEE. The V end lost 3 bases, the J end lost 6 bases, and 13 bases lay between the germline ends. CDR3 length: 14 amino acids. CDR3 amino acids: CASSYRSVGNEQFF. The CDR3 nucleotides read TGTGCCAGCAGCTACCGATCGGTTGGCAATGAGCAGTTCTTC.

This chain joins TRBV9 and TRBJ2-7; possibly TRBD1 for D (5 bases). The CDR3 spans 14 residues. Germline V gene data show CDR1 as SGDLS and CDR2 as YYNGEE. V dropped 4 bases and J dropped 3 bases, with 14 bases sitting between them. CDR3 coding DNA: TGTGCCAGCAGCCTCAGGGCAGGCAACTACGAGCAGTACTTC. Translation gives CASSLRAGNYEQYF.

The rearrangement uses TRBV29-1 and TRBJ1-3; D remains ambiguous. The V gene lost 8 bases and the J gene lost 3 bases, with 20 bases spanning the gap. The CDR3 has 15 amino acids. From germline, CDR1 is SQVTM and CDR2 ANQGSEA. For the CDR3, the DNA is TGCAGCACCGGTGGGGAGGGAAGGTTTGGAAACACCATATATTTT. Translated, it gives CSTGGEGRFGNTIYF.

In DNA, the CDR3 is TGTGCCAGCAGCCCACCCTCGTTCGGAGAGGGAGAGAGCCGACTGAACACTGAAGCTTTCTTT. As protein: CASSPPSFGEGESRLNTEAFF. The chain uses TRBV4-2 and TRBJ1-1; D remains unclear. Trimming left V 4 bases short and J 0 bases short, with 30 bases between. The germline gives CDR1 LGHNA, CDR2 YNFKEQ. The CDR3 spans 21 residues.

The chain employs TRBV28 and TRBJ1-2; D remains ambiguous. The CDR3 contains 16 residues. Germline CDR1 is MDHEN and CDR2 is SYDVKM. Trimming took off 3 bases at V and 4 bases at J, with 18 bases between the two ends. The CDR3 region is CASSFGGEGRLYGYTF. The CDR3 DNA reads TGTGCCAGCAGTTTCGGAGGTGAGGGCAGACTCTATGGCTACACCTTC.

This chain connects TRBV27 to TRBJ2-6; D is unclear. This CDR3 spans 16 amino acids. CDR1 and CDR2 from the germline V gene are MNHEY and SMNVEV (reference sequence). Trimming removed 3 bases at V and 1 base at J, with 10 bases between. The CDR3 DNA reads TGTGCCAGCAGTTTGCTGGGTCCGTCTGGGGCCAACGTCCTGACTTTC. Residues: CASSLLGPSGANVLTF.

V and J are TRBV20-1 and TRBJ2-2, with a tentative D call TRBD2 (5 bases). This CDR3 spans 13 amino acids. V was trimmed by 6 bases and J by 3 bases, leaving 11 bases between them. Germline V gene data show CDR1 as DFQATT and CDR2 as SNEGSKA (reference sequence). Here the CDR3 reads CSARTVYTGELFF. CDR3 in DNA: TGCAGTGCGAGGACTGTGTACACCGGGGAGCTGTTTTTT.

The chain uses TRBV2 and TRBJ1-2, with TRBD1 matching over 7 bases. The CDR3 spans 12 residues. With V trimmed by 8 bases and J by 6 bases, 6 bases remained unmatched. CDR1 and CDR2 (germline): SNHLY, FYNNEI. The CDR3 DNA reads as TGTGCCAGCCGGGAACAGGGGAATGGCTACACCTTC. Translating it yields CASREQGNGYTF.

DNA for the CDR3: TGTGGGACAGGCCCTTCCTACGAGCAGTACTTC. This encodes CGTGPSYEQYF. The rearrangement joins TRBV27 to TRBJ2-7; 7 bases align to TRBD1. This CDR3 contains 11 residues. Germline CDR1 is MNHEY and CDR2 is SMNVEV (reference sequence).

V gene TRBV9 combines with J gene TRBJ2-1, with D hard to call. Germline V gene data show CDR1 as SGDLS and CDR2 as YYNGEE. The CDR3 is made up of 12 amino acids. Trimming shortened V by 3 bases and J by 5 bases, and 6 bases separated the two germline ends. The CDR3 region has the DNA TGTGCCAGCAGCGCCCGGGACAATGAGCAGTTCTTC. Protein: CASSARDNEQFF.

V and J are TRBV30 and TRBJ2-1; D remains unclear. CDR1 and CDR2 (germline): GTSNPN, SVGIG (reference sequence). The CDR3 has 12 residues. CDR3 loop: CGLMGPPNEQFF. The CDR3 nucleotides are TGTGGGTTGATGGGTCCACCTAATGAGCAGTTCTTC.

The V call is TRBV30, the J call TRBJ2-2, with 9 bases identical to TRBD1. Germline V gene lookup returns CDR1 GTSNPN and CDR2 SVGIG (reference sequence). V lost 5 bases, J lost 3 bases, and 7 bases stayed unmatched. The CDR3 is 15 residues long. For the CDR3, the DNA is TGTGCCTGGGCCTCCCGGGACAGGGACACCGGGGAGCTGTTTTTT. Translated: CAWASRDRDTGELFF.

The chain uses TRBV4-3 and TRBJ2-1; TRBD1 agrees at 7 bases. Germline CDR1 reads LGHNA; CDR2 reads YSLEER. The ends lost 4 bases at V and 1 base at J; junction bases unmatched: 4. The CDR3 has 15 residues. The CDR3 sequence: CASSPRQGSYNEQFF. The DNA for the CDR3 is TGCGCCAGCAGCCCCCGACAGGGTTCCTACAATGAGCAGTTCTTC.

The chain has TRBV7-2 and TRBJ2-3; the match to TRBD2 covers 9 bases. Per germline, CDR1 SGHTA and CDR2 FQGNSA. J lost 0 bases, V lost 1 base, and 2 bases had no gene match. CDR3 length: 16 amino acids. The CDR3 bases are TGTGCCAGCAGCTTAGGACTAGCGGCTAGCACAGATACGCAGTATTTT. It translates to CASSLGLAASTDTQYF. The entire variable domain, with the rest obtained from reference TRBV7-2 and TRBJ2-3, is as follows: GAGVSQSPSNKVTEKGKDVELRCDPISGHTALYWYRQSLGQGLEFLIYFQGNSAPDKSGLPSDRFSAERTGGSVSTLTIQRTQQEDSAVYLCASSLGLAASTDTQYFGPGTRLTVL.

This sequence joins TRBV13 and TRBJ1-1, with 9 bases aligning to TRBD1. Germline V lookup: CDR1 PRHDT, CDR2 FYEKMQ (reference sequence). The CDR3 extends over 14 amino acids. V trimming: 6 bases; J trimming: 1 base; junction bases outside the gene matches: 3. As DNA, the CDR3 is TGTGCCAGCAGGACAGGGGGAGAGAACACTGAAGCTTTCTTT. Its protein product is CASRTGGENTEAFF.

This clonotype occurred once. The DNA for the CDR3 is TGTGCCAGCGTGGGAGGGGCCTACGAGCAGTACTTC. This encodes CASVGGAYEQYF. The V and J genes are TRBV27 and TRBJ2-7; the match to TRBD2 covers 7 bases. Germline V CDR1 and CDR2: MNHEY, SMNVEV (reference sequence). This CDR3 has 12 residues. Unmatched junction bases numbered 3, after V lost 8 bases and J lost 2 bases.

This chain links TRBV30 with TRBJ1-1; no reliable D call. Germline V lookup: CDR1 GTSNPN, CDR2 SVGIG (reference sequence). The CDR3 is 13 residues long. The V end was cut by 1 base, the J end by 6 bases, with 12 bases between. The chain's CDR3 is CAWSASQEAEAFF. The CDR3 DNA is TGTGCCTGGAGTGCTTCGCAGGAGGCTGAAGCTTTCTTT. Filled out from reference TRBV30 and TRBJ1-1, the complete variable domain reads SQTIHQWPATLVQPVGSPLSLECTVEGTSNPNLYWYRQAAGRGLQLLFYSVGIGQISSEVPQNLSASRPQDRQFILSSKKLLLSDSGFYLCAWSASQEAEAFFGQGTRLTVV.

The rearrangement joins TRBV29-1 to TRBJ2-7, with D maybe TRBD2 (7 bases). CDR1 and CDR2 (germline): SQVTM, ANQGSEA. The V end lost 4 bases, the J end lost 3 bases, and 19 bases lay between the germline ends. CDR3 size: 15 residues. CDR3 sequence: CSVVPGGGQLYEQYF. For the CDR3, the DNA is TGCAGCGTTGTTCCTGGCGGGGGCCAACTCTACGAGCAGTACTTC.

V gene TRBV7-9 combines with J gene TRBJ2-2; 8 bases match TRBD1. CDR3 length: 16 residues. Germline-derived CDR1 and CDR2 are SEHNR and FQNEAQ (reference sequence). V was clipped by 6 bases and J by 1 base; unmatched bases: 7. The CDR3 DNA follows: TGTGCCAGCAGTCCTCCCGGGACAGGGAACACCGGGGAGCTGTTTTTT. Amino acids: CASSPPGTGNTGELFF.

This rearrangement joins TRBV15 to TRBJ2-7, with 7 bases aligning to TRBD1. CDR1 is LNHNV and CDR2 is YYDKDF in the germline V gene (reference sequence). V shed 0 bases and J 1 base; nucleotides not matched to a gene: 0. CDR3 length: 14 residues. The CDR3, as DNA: TGTGCCACCAGCAGAGACAGGGGGTCCTACGAGCAGTACTTC. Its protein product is CATSRDRGSYEQYF.

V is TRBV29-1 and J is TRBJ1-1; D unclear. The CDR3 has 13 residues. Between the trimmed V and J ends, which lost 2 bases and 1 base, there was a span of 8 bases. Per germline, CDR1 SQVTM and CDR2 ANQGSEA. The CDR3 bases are TGCAGCGTTGAAAAGGGATCGAACACTGAAGCTTTCTTT. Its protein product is CSVEKGSNTEAFF.